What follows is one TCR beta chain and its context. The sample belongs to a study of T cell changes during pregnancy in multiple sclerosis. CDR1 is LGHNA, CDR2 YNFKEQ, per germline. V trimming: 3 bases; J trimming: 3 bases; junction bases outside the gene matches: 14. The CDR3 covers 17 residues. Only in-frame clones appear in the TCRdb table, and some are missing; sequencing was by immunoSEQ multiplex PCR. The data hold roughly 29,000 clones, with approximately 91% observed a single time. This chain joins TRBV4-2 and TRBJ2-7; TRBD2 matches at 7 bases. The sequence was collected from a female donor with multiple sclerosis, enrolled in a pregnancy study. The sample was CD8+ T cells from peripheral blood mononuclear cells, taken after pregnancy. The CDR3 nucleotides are TGTGCCAGCAGCCACTTCGTTGCGGGAGTAAAGAACTACGAGCAGTACTTC. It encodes CASSHFVAGVKNYEQYF.